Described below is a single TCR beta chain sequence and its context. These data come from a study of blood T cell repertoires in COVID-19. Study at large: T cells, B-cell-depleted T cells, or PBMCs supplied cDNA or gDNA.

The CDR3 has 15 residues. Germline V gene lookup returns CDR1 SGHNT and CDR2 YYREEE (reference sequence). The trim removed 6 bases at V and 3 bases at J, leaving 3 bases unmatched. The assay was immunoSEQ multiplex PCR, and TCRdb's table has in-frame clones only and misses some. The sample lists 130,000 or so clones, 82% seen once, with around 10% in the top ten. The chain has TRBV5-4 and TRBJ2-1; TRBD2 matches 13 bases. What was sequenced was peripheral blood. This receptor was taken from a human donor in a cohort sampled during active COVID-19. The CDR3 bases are TGTGCCAGCACACTAGCGGGGGGGCGCTACAATGAGCAGTTCTTC. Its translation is CASTLAGGRYNEQFF.